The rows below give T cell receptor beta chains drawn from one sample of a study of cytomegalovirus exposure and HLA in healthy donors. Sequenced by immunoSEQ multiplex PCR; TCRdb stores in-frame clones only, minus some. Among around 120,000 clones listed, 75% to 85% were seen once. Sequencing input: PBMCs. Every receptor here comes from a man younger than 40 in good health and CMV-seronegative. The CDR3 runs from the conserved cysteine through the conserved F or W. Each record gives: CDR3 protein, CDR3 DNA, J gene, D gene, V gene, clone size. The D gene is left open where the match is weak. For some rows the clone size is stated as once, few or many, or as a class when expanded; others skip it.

CDR3 protein: CATSRDRGYQPQNF; CDR3 DNA: TGTGCCACCAGCAGAGATAGGGGGTATCAGCCCCAGAATTTT; J gene: TRBJ1-5; D gene: .; V gene: TRBV15; clone size: .
CDR3 protein: CASRKQDGSTDTQYF; CDR3 DNA: TGTGCCAGTAGGAAACAGGACGGTAGCACAGATACGCAGTATTTT; J gene: TRBJ2-3; D gene: .; V gene: TRBV19; clone size: .
CDR3 protein: CAWSVQGVNEKLFF; CDR3 DNA: TGTGCCTGGAGTGTACAGGGAGTAAATGAAAAACTGTTTTTT; J gene: TRBJ1-4; D gene: .; V gene: TRBV30; clone size: .
CDR3 protein: CASSLAGQPYSNYGYTF; CDR3 DNA: TGTGCCAGCAGCTTAGCGGGACAACCATACTCAAACTATGGCTACACCTTC; J gene: TRBJ1-2; D gene: .; V gene: TRBV7-8; clone size: once
CDR3 protein: CSVEGQGPGGRGAFF; CDR3 DNA: TGCAGCGTTGAGGGACAGGGGCCTGGAGGACGGGGAGCTTTCTTT; J gene: TRBJ1-1; D gene: TRBD1; V gene: TRBV29-1; clone size: .
CDR3 protein: CASSITGYYEQYF; CDR3 DNA: TGTGCCAGTAGTATTACAGGGTACTACGAGCAGTACTTC; J gene: TRBJ2-7; D gene: .; V gene: TRBV19; clone size: .
CDR3 protein: CASSLAFGGRTDTQYF; CDR3 DNA: TGTGCCAGCAGCTTAGCGTTCGGGGGACGGACAGATACGCAGTATTTT; J gene: TRBJ2-3; D gene: .; V gene: TRBV7-6; clone size: .
CDR3 protein: CASSHTGYTGELFF; CDR3 DNA: TGTGCCAGCAGCCACACAGGGTACACCGGGGAGCTGTTTTTT; J gene: TRBJ2-2; D gene: .; V gene: TRBV28; clone size: .
CDR3 protein: CASSRQGRSYGYTF; CDR3 DNA: TGTGCCAGCAGTAGACAGGGGAGGAGCTATGGCTACACCTTC; J gene: TRBJ1-2; D gene: TRBD1; V gene: TRBV11-3; clone size: once
CDR3 protein: CASSLYGQGRETQYF; CDR3 DNA: TGCGCCAGCAGCTTGTACGGACAGGGGCGAGAGACCCAGTACTTC; J gene: TRBJ2-5; D gene: TRBD1; V gene: TRBV5-1; clone size: .
CDR3 protein: CASSSGQQNRGKLFF; CDR3 DNA: TGTGCCAGCAGCTCCGGACAGCAAAACCGGGGAAAACTGTTTTTT; J gene: TRBJ1-4; D gene: .; V gene: TRBV6-5; clone size: .
CDR3 protein: CATALYRESTDTQYF; CDR3 DNA: TGTGCCACCGCCCTTTATCGGGAAAGCACAGATACGCAGTATTTT; J gene: TRBJ2-3; D gene: .; V gene: TRBV15; clone size: .
CDR3 protein: CAISGGGGTEAFF; CDR3 DNA: TGTGCCATCAGCGGGGGAGGTGGGACTGAAGCTTTCTTT; J gene: TRBJ1-1; D gene: .; V gene: TRBV10-3; clone size: few
CDR3 protein: CATSTWVAGIQETQYF; CDR3 DNA: TGTGCCACCAGCACGTGGGTAGCGGGAATCCAAGAGACCCAGTACTTC; J gene: TRBJ2-5; D gene: TRBD2; V gene: TRBV15; clone size: .
CDR3 protein: CASSETGTSGANVLTF; CDR3 DNA: TGTGCCAGCAGTGAAACAGGGACCTCTGGGGCCAACGTCCTGACTTTC; J gene: TRBJ2-6; D gene: .; V gene: TRBV2; clone size: .
CDR3 protein: CASSHRYGTGTDTQYF; CDR3 DNA: TGTGCCAGCAGCCATCGCTATGGGACAGGCACAGATACGCAGTATTTT; J gene: TRBJ2-3; D gene: TRBD1; V gene: TRBV4-2; clone size: .
CDR3 protein: CASILWSVSRETQYF; CDR3 DNA: TGTGCCAGCATCCTCTGGTCTGTTTCCCGGGAGACCCAGTACTTC; J gene: TRBJ2-5; D gene: .; V gene: TRBV5-8; clone size: few
CDR3 protein: CASSLVAAGPSYEQYF; CDR3 DNA: TGCGCCAGCAGCTTGGTTGCGGCAGGGCCATCCTACGAGCAGTACTTC; J gene: TRBJ2-7; D gene: .; V gene: TRBV5-1; clone size: .
CDR3 protein: CATSRDRASGNTIYF; CDR3 DNA: TGTGCCACCAGCAGAGACAGGGCCTCTGGAAACACCATATATTTT; J gene: TRBJ1-3; D gene: .; V gene: TRBV15; clone size: .
CDR3 protein: CASGPGQDEKLFF; CDR3 DNA: TGTGCTAGTGGACCCGGACAGGATGAAAAACTGTTTTTT; J gene: TRBJ1-4; D gene: TRBD1; V gene: TRBV12-5; clone size: .
CDR3 protein: CASSVQGNTEAFF; CDR3 DNA: TGTGCCAGCAGCGTTCAGGGGAACACTGAAGCTTTCTTT; J gene: TRBJ1-1; D gene: .; V gene: TRBV9; clone size: .
CDR3 protein: CASRPGGGNEQFF; CDR3 DNA: TGTGCCAGCAGACCGGGGGGGGGCAATGAGCAGTTCTTC; J gene: TRBJ2-1; D gene: TRBD2; V gene: TRBV7-9; clone size: .
CDR3 protein: CASSPVTGVGYEQYF; CDR3 DNA: TGTGCCAGCTCACCGGTCACAGGGGTCGGGTACGAGCAGTACTTC; J gene: TRBJ2-7; D gene: TRBD1; V gene: TRBV18; clone size: .